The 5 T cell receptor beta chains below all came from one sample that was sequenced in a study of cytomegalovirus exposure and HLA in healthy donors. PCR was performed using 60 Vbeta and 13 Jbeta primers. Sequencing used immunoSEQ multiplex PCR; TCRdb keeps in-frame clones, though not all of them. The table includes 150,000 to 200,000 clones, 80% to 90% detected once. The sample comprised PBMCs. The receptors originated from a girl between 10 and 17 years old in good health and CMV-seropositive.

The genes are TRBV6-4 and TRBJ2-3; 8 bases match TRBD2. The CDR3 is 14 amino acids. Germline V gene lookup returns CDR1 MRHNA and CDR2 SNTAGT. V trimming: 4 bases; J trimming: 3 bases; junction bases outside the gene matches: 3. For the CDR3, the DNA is TGTGCCAGCAGTGGAACTAGCGGAACAGATACGCAGTATTTT. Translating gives CASSGTSGTDTQYF.

The CDR3 DNA sequence: TGTGCCAGCAGGGGACAGGGATACGAGCAGTACTTC. Amino acids: CASRGQGYEQYF. This sequence joins TRBV7-9 and TRBJ2-5, with TRBD1 identical over 9 bases. The J call could be wrong; TRBJ2-7 is a better fit for the DNA end. CDR1 is SEHNR, CDR2 FQNEAQ, per germline (reference sequence). CDR3 length equals 12 residues.

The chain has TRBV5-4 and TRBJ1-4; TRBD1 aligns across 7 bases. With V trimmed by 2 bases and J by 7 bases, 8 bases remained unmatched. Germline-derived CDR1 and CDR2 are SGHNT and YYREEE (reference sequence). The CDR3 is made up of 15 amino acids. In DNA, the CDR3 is TGTGCCAGCAGCTTTAAGGGGGCAGGAGGTGAAAAACTGTTTTTT. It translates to CASSFKGAGGEKLFF. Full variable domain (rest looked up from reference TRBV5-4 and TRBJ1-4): ETGVTQSPTHLIKTRGQQVTLRCSSQSGHNTVSWYQQALGQGPQFIFQYYREEENGRGNFPPRFSGLQFPNYSSELNVNALELDDSALYLCASSFKGAGGEKLFFGSGTQLSVL.

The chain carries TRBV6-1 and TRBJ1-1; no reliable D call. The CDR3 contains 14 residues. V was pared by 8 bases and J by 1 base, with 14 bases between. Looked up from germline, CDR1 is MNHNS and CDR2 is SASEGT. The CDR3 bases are TGTGCCAGCTACTTCGGGGTTAAGAACACTGAAGCTTTCTTT. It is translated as CASYFGVKNTEAFF.

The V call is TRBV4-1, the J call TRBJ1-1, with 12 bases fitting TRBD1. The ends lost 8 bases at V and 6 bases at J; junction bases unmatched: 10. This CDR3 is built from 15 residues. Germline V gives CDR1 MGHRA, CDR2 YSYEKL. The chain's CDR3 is CASRDRGRNSAEAFF. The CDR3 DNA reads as TGCGCCAGCCGGGACAGGGGGCGGAACAGTGCTGAAGCTTTCTTT.